This record covers a single T cell receptor beta chain. This sample is part of a study of T cell responses to AZD1222 COVID-19 vaccine. Some clones are missing from TCRdb's copy, which holds only in-frame ones; the method was immunoSEQ multiplex PCR. The sample lists some 100,000 clones, about 87% occurring once. CDR1 MNHNS and CDR2 SASEGT come from the germline V gene. The CDR3 loop spans 16 amino acids. With V trimmed by 2 bases and J by 6 bases, 9 bases remained unmatched. The V gene is TRBV6-1, the J gene TRBJ2-2; 7 bases agree with TRBD2. The sample in question was peripheral blood, obtained on day 0 of AZD1222 vaccination. This TCR came from an adult in good health. CDR3 amino acids: CASSEILLASPGELFF. Written as DNA, the CDR3 is TGTGCCAGCAGTGAAATATTACTAGCGAGTCCCGGGGAGCTGTTTTTT.